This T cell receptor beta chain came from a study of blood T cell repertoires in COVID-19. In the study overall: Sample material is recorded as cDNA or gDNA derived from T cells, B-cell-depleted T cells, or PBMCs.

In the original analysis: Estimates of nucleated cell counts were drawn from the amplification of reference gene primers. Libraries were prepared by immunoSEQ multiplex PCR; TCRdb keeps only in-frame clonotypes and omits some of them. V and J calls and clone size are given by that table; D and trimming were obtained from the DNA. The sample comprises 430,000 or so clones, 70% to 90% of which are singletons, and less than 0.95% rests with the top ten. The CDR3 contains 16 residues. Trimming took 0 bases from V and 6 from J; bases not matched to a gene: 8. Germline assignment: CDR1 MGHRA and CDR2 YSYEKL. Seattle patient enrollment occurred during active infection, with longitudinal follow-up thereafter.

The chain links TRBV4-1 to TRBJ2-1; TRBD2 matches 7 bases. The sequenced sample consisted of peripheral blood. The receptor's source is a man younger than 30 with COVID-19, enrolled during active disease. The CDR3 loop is CASSQDLTRELNEQFF. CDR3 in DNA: TGCGCCAGCAGCCAAGATCTCACGCGGGAGCTCAATGAGCAGTTCTTC.